A selection of T cell receptor beta chains follows, all from one sample in a study of somatic mutations in cytotoxic T cells in rheumatoid arthritis. Sequencing used immunoSEQ multiplex PCR; TCRdb keeps in-frame clones, though not all of them. The data show approximately 15,000 clones, with 70% to 85% seen just once and roughly 19% held by the top ten. Sequenced sample: CD8+ T cells sorted from blood. The origin of the receptors is an adult with rheumatoid arthritis. Both conserved end residues are part of each CDR3. The D gene is left open where the match is weak. The size entry is marked missing in some rows and otherwise reads once, few, many or a size class.

clone_size	d_call	v_call	j_call	cdr3_nt	cdr3_aa
NA	NA	TRBV4-1	TRBJ1-1	TGCGCCAGCAGCCAAGAGAGCTGGCTTGAAGCTTTCTTT	CASSQESWLEAFF
NA	NA	TRBV20-1	TRBJ1-1	TGCAGTGGAGACCGGTACACTGAAGCTTTCTTT	CSGDRYTEAFF
NA	NA	TRBV7-9	TRBJ2-4	TGTGCCAGCAGCTTAATTCCAAAAAACATTCAGTACTTC	CASSLIPKNIQYF
few	NA	TRBV5-4	TRBJ1-2	TGTGCCAGCAGCTTGGATGGGAGGTTCGATGGCTACACCTTC	CASSLDGRFDGYTF
NA	TRBD2	TRBV7-6	TRBJ2-7	TGTGCCAGCAGCTTAGAAGCGGGGGTTCCCTACGAGCAGTACTTC	CASSLEAGVPYEQYF
NA	NA	TRBV20-1	TRBJ2-7	TGCAGTGCTAGAGTTGCGAGCGAGCAGTACTTC	CSARVASEQYF
NA	NA	TRBV7-2	TRBJ1-2	TGTGCCAGCAGCTTAGACAGGGACACACATGGCTACACCTTC	CASSLDRDTHGYTF
NA	NA	TRBV11-2	TRBJ2-1	TGTGCCAGCAGCATGGGCGGGTACAATGAGCAGTTCTTC	CASSMGGYNEQFF
NA	NA	TRBV28	TRBJ1-2	TGTGCCAGCAGGGGTACCTATGGCTACACCTTC	CASRGTYGYTF
NA	NA	TRBV19	TRBJ2-1	TGTGCCAGTAGTATCGGACTGGCGAATTCCTACAATGAGCAGTTCTTC	CASSIGLANSYNEQFF
NA	TRBD1	TRBV6-1	TRBJ1-5	TGTGCCTCGGAGGGGGCAGTAAATCAGCCCCAGCATTTT	CASEGAVNQPQHF
NA	NA	TRBV4-1	TRBJ1-1	TGCGCCAGCAGCCAAGGTGGGGGGGCGGGTACTGAAGCTTTCTTT	CASSQGGGAGTEAFF
NA	TRBD1	TRBV2	TRBJ1-1	TGTGCCAGCACCGGGGGACAGGGGAGGACTGAAGCTTTCTTT	CASTGGQGRTEAFF
NA	TRBD1	TRBV7-6	TRBJ2-7	TGTGCCAGCAGCTTAGTCGGGACAGGGGACGGCGAGCAGTACTTC	CASSLVGTGDGEQYF
NA	NA	TRBV2	TRBJ1-2	TGTGCCAGCAGTGAAGGGGGGGGCTATGGCTACACCTTC	CASSEGGGYGYTF
NA	NA	TRBV7-7	TRBJ1-2	TGTGCTAGCAGCCCTCGAGATGTAGCTAACTATGGCTACACCTTC	CASSPRDVANYGYTF
NA	NA	TRBV27	TRBJ2-3	TGTGCCAGCAGTTTGAGGGGCCGGGCAGATACGCAGTATTTT	CASSLRGRADTQYF
NA	NA	TRBV5-6	TRBJ2-1	TGTGCCAGCAGCTTGCCTTCCTCCTACAATGAGCAGTTCTTC	CASSLPSSYNEQFF
NA	TRBD2	TRBV11-2	TRBJ2-1	TGTGCCAGCAGCGTAGGGACTAGCGGGAGCTCCTACAATGAGCAGTTCTTC	CASSVGTSGSSYNEQFF
NA	NA	TRBV5-1	TRBJ2-3	TGCGCCAGCAGCTTGCAGATAACTAGCACAGATACGCAGTATTTT	CASSLQITSTDTQYF
few	NA	TRBV30	TRBJ1-3	TGTGCCTGCTCCGGGTCTGGAAACACCATATATTTT	CACSGSGNTIYF
NA	NA	TRBV7-9	TRBJ2-7	TGTGCCAGCAGCTTATCGAGGGAGCAGTACTTC	CASSLSREQYF
NA	TRBD2	TRBV5-1	TRBJ2-5	TGCGCCAGCAGCTGGGGACTAGCGGGGAAGTACCAAGAGACCCAGTACTTC	CASSWGLAGKYQETQYF
NA	TRBD1	TRBV6-6	TRBJ2-4	TGTGCCAGCAGTTACGGGACAGATCTTAACATTCAGTACTTC	CASSYGTDLNIQYF
NA	NA	TRBV19	TRBJ2-2	TGTGCCAGTAGTAACCACAGGGAAAGGACGAACACCGGGGAGCTGTTTTTT	CASSNHRERTNTGELFF
NA	NA	TRBV6-1	TRBJ2-2	TGTGCCAGCATAGAGTACACCGGGGAGCTGTTTTTT	CASIEYTGELFF
NA	TRBD1	TRBV4-1	TRBJ1-2	TGCGCCAGCAGCCAAGCCGACAGGGAGGAGTATGGCTACACCTTC	CASSQADREEYGYTF
NA	NA	TRBV15	TRBJ1-3	TGTGCCACCAGCAGAGGAGTCGGAAACACCATATATTTT	CATSRGVGNTIYF
NA	TRBD2	TRBV4-1	TRBJ2-1	TGCGCCAGCAGCCAAGATAAAGGCGGGAGCCCCTACAATGAGCAGTTCTTC	CASSQDKGGSPYNEQFF
NA	NA	TRBV6-6	TRBJ1-1	TGTGCCAGCAGTTACTCGGGCCCTAATGAAGCTTTCTTT	CASSYSGPNEAFF
NA	TRBD1	TRBV30	TRBJ1-1	TGTGCCTGGACCCCGACAGGGGGAGAGTACACTGAAGCTTTCTTT	CAWTPTGGEYTEAFF
NA	NA	TRBV4-1	TRBJ2-7	TGCGCCAGCAGCCAGGCAGCCCCCGGGACTTTATACGAGCAGTACTTC	CASSQAAPGTLYEQYF
NA	TRBD2	TRBV5-6	TRBJ2-3	TGTGCCAGCAGCTCGTGGACTAGCGGGGACCGCGCAGATACGCAGTATTTT	CASSSWTSGDRADTQYF
NA	NA	TRBV11-3	TRBJ2-1	TGTGCCAGCAGCTTAGATGCTAACCCCAGCTCCTACAATGAGCAGTTCTTC	CASSLDANPSSYNEQFF
NA	NA	TRBV11-3	TRBJ1-1	TGTGCCAGCAGCCAAACACGGGAGACAAACACTGAAGCTTTCTTT	CASSQTRETNTEAFF
NA	TRBD1	TRBV7-9	TRBJ1-5	TGTGCCAGCAGCTTAGGTGTGGGGTCGACAGGGTCCCACCATCAGCCCCAGCATTTT	CASSLGVGSTGSHHQPQHF
NA	NA	TRBV29-1	TRBJ2-5	TGCAGCGTTCCTTTTGGAGAGACCCAGTACTTC	CSVPFGETQYF
NA	NA	TRBV5-4	TRBJ1-2	TGTGCCAGCAGCAGTCAGGACAGAATGAACTATGGCTACACCTTC	CASSSQDRMNYGYTF
few	NA	TRBV21-1	TRBJ1-1	TGTGCCAGCAGCAACCGGGACAAAAAAGGCACTGAAGCTTTCTTT	CASSNRDKKGTEAFF
NA	NA	TRBV13	TRBJ2-1	TGTGCCAGCAGCTTAGGCCTAGGGCCTATGAATGAGCAGTTCTTC	CASSLGLGPMNEQFF
NA	NA	TRBV29-1	TRBJ1-2	TGCAGCGTTGAGAGGAGCGGGGGCGGCTATGGCTACACCTTC	CSVERSGGGYGYTF
NA	TRBD2	TRBV10-3	TRBJ2-7	TGTGCCACCAAGGGGACTAGCGGGGAGAGCTCCTACGAGCAGTACTTC	CATKGTSGESSYEQYF
NA	TRBD2	TRBV5-6	TRBJ2-7	TGTGCCAGCAGCTCCGGACTAGCGGGACCCCTCGGGTATGACGAGCAGTACTTC	CASSSGLAGPLGYDEQYF
NA	NA	TRBV29-1	TRBJ1-1	TGCAGCGTTGGGGTATCGAGGTGGGGTTTGAACACTGAAGCTTTCTTT	CSVGVSRWGLNTEAFF
NA	NA	TRBV2	TRBJ2-1	TGTGCCAGCAGTGGGTCCTACAATGAGCAGTTCTTC	CASSGSYNEQFF
NA	NA	TRBV6-1	TRBJ1-1	TGTGCTGGGGGCACTGAAGCTTTCTTT	CAGGTEAFF
NA	NA	TRBV9	TRBJ1-4	TGTGCCAGCAGCCATCCCTTAGGAGGGGCAAATGAAAAACTGTTTTTT	CASSHPLGGANEKLFF
NA	TRBD2	TRBV11-2	TRBJ2-1	TGTGCCAGCAGCTTGGTTGCTAGCGGGGTCGAGCAGTTCTTC	CASSLVASGVEQFF
NA	NA	TRBV11-2	TRBJ2-5	TGTGCCAGCAGCTTAGCGGGGCCTCAAGAGACCCAGTACTTC	CASSLAGPQETQYF